The 9 T cell receptor beta chains given below trace back to one sample, sequenced in a study of immune evolution from preneoplasia to lung adenocarcinoma. TCRdb's copy holds only in-frame clones and misses some; the assay was immunoSEQ multiplex PCR. The sample consists of some 5,600 clones, around 79% of them appearing once. The sample comprised FFPE lung adenocarcinoma in situ tissue. These receptors all stem from a person aged 60-80 years with lung adenocarcinoma.

V is TRBV11-2 and J is TRBJ1-2, with 12 bases fitting TRBD1. The V gene end was trimmed by 5 bases and the J gene end by 6 bases; junction bases not matched to a gene: 7. Per the germline V gene, CDR1 is SGHAT and CDR2 is FQNNGV. This CDR3 region has 15 residues. The CDR3 sequence: CASSIRDRGQNGYTF. CDR3 sequence (DNA): TGTGCCAGCAGCATACGGGACAGGGGGCAGAATGGCTACACCTTC.

The V call is TRBV7-6, the J call TRBJ2-2, with 13 bases lining up with TRBD2. CDR1 is SGHVS, CDR2 FNYEAQ, per germline. The V segment lost 5 bases and the J segment 2 bases; nucleotides outside the gene matches: 11. There are 19 residues in the CDR3. The CDR3: CASSQSSRTSGGNTGELFF. The CDR3 region has the DNA TGTGCCAGCAGCCAGAGTAGTCGGACTAGCGGGGGAAACACCGGGGAGCTGTTTTTT.

The chain has TRBV30 and TRBJ1-1; perhaps TRBD1 as D (5 bases). Germline-derived CDR1 and CDR2 are GTSNPN and SVGIG (reference sequence). The CDR3 covers 13 residues. The V and J ends lost 3 bases and 3 bases respectively, with 11 bases between them. Here the CDR3 DNA reads TGTGCCTGGAGATATGACAGTTACACTGAAGCTTTCTTT. Residues: CAWRYDSYTEAFF. Using reference TRBV30 and TRBJ1-1 for the parts outside the CDR3, the full variable domain is SQTIHQWPATLVQPVGSPLSLECTVEGTSNPNLYWYRQAAGRGLQLLFYSVGIGQISSEVPQNLSASRPQDRQFILSSKKLLLSDSGFYLCAWRYDSYTEAFFGQGTRLTVV.

The chain links TRBV18 to TRBJ1-3, with D possibly matching TRBD1 (5 bases). The CDR3 length is 15 residues. V lost 3 bases to trimming and J lost 0 bases, with 9 bases between them. CDR1 and CDR2 from the germline V gene are KGHSH and LQKENI. The CDR3 is CASSPGRSSGNTIYF. The CDR3 bases are TGTGCCAGCTCACCGGGGCGGAGCTCTGGAAACACCATATATTTT.

The rearrangement links TRBV27 to TRBJ1-2; 7 positions agree with TRBD1. From germline, CDR1 is MNHEY and CDR2 SMNVEV (reference sequence). Trimming removed 2 bases from V and 2 bases from J; junction bases left unmatched: 5. CDR3 length: 15 residues. The CDR3 DNA reads TGTGCCAGCAGTTTAAGGACAGGTCTGAACTATGGCTACACCTTC. This encodes CASSLRTGLNYGYTF.

The chain is built from TRBV19 and TRBJ2-7; TRBD1 is a possible D gene (6 bases). Germline V gene sequence: CDR1 LNHDA, CDR2 SQIVND (reference sequence). V was shortened by 3 bases and J by 4 bases, with 16 bases between the two germline ends. The CDR3 consists of 15 residues. CDR3 sequence reads: CASSISNRARYEQYF. The CDR3 nucleotides are TGTGCCAGTAGTATCTCGAACAGGGCACGATACGAGCAGTACTTC.

The V gene is TRBV28, the J gene TRBJ2-7; D gene uncertain. The CDR3 consists of 13 residues. V lost 7 bases and J 0 bases, leaving 10 bases between the germline ends. Germline V lookup: CDR1 MDHEN, CDR2 SYDVKM. CDR3: CASKRWSSYEQYF. The CDR3 region has the DNA TGTGCCAGCAAAAGATGGAGCTCCTACGAGCAGTACTTC.

A single count supports this clone. The V call is TRBV11-2, the J call TRBJ2-1; no definite D call. The V gene's germline CDR1 is SGHAT and CDR2 FQNNGV. This CDR3 is built from 13 residues. Trimming shortened V by 0 bases and J by 9 bases, and 9 bases separated the two germline ends. In DNA form, the CDR3 reads TGTGCCAGCAGCTTAGACCGGCTCGGTGAGCAGTTCTTC. It encodes CASSLDRLGEQFF.

V usage is TRBV7-8 and J usage is TRBJ2-5; D is perhaps TRBD2 (6 bases). Trimming shortened V by 1 base and J by 5 bases, and 17 bases separated the two germline ends. This CDR3 is 16 amino acids long. From germline, CDR1 is SGHVS and CDR2 FQNEAQ. CDR3 DNA: TGTGCCAGCAGCTTAGGCCATCCAGGAGGGCTTGAGACCCAGTACTTC. Its translation: CASSLGHPGGLETQYF.